The 4 T cell receptor beta chains presented below share a single source sample, sequenced in a study of beta chain features in type 1 diabetes. Reverse transcribing all isolated RNA meant expressed TCRB transcripts were sequenced. TCRdb's copy holds only in-frame clones and misses some; the assay was immunoSEQ multiplex PCR. The sample has 110,000 to 150,000 clones; roughly 10% are singletons. The sample comprised central memory CD4+ T cells from blood. Receptors originate from a woman between 40 and 50 years old in good health.

This chain connects TRBV5-4 to TRBJ1-1; 7 bases line up with TRBD1. The CDR3 spans 13 residues. Losses at the gene ends were 4 bases for V and 5 bases for J; bases not matched to a gene: 5. The V gene's germline CDR1 is SGHNT and CDR2 YYREEE (reference sequence). The CDR3 region is CASSLEGATEAFF. The CDR3 nucleotides read TGTGCCAGCAGCCTCGAGGGGGCTACTGAAGCTTTCTTT. The entire variable domain, with the rest obtained from reference TRBV5-4 and TRBJ1-1, is as follows: ETGVTQSPTHLIKTRGQQVTLRCSSQSGHNTVSWYQQALGQGPQFIFQYYREEENGRGNFPPRFSGLQFPNYSSELNVNALELDDSALYLCASSLEGATEAFFGQGTRLTVV.

The chain uses TRBV5-1 and TRBJ1-5, with a possible D match to TRBD1 (6 bases). This CDR3 spans 13 amino acids. V lost 5 bases and J lost 3, with 9 bases in between. The germline CDR1 and CDR2 sequences are SGHRS and YFSETQ. The CDR3 loop reads CASRQGVNQPQHF. The CDR3 DNA is TGCGCCAGCAGACAGGGAGTCAATCAGCCCCAGCATTTT.

The genes are TRBV7-2 and TRBJ1-1; 7 nucleotides line up with TRBD1. The length of the CDR3 is 14 residues. V lost 6 bases, J lost 1 base, and 5 bases stayed unmatched. In germline, CDR1 is SGHTA, CDR2 FQGNSA. The CDR3 nucleotides read TGTGCCAGCAGACCAGGGGGTCGGAACACTGAAGCTTTCTTT. It yields the protein CASRPGGRNTEAFF.

V gene TRBV10-1 combines with J gene TRBJ2-3; D may be TRBD2 (6 bases). The CDR3 spans 14 residues. CDR1 WNHNN and CDR2 SYGVQD come from the germline V gene (reference sequence). The germline V and J ends were trimmed by 5 bases and 5 bases, with 14 bases remaining between them. The CDR3 nucleotides are TGCGCCAGCAGTAAACCGGGACTCCAAGATACGCAGTATTTT. Its protein is CASSKPGLQDTQYF.